The clone carrying this T cell receptor (beta chain) came up a few times. Its antigen is as yet unknown. The data stem from a study of early T cells in non-severe SARS-CoV-2 infection. Overall study: Chains were unpaired, as sequencing was done on bulk RNA from unsorted whole blood. The study, taken as a whole, reports: Matching results from VDJdb favored anti-spike CD8 responses, leaving private and CD4 specificities undetected.

Researchers attached unique molecular identifiers to individual cDNA molecules. Via MiXCR, TCRdb re-called the 5' RACE reads, giving one row per CDR3 protein. In the table there are about 110,000 distinct CDR3 sequences, 9% to 13% of which are singletons. Germline CDR1 reads LNHNV; CDR2 reads YYDKDF (reference sequence). V was clipped by 4 bases and J by 2 bases; unmatched bases: 6. The CDR3 is 16 residues long. V gene TRBV15 combines with J gene TRBJ2-7, with 12 bases that match TRBD2. The receptor's source is an adult who was a healthcare worker with PCR-confirmed SARS-CoV-2 infection or an uninfected control (not recorded which). The sample comprised whole blood. The CDR3 nucleotides read TGTGCCACCAGCAATACTAGCGGGGGGACTACCTACGAGCAGTACTTC. Translating it yields CATSNTSGGTTYEQYF.